The present TCR beta chain was sequenced within a study of T cell changes during pregnancy in multiple sclerosis. The protocol was immunoSEQ multiplex PCR, while the TCRdb copy is restricted to in-frame clones and leaves out a portion. The sample shows tens of thousands of clones, roughly 90% of them seen only once. The CDR3 has 14 amino acids. V lost 5 bases and J lost 0; bases outside the gene matches: 3. Germline V lookup: CDR1 SGHAT, CDR2 FQNNGV. The chain recombines TRBV11-2 with TRBJ1-2; the match to TRBD1 covers 7 bases. This specimen was CD4+ T cells from peripheral blood mononuclear cells, taken after pregnancy. This clonotype was obtained from a female donor in good health, enrolled as a control in a pregnancy study. The CDR3: CASSRDRSNYGYTF. In nucleotides, the CDR3 is TGTGCCAGCAGCCGGGACAGATCTAACTATGGCTACACCTTC.